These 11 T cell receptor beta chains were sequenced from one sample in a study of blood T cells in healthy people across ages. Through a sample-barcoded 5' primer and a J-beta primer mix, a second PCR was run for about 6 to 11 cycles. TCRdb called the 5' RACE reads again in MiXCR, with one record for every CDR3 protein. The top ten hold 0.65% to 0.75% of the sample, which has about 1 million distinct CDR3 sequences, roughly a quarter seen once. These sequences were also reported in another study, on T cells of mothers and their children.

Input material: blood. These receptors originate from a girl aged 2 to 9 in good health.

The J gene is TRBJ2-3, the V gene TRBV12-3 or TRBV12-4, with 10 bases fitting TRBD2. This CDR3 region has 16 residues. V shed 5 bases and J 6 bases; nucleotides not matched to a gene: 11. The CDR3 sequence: CASSPRGLAVVDTQYF. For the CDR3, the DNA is TGTGCCAGCAGTCCCCGCGGACTAGCGGTGGTGGATACGCAGTATTTT.

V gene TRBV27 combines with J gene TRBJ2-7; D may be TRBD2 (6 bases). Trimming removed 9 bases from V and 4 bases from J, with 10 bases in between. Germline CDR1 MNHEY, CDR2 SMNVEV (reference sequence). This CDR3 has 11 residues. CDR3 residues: CASGGIYEQYF. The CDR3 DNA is TGTGCCAGTGGAGGGATTTACGAGCAGTACTTC.

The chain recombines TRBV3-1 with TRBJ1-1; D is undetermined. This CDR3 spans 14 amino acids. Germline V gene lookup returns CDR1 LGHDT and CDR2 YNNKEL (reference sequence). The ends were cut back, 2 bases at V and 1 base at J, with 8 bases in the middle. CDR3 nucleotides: TGTGCCAGCAGCCAACGGGGAACGAACACTGAAGCTTTCTTT. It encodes CASSQRGTNTEAFF.

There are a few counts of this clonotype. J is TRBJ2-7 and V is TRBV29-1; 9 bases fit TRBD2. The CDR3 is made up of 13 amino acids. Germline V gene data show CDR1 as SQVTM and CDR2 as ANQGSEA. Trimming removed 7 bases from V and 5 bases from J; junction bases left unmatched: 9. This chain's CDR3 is CSALSGGEHEQYF. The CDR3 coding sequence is TGCAGCGCCCTTAGCGGGGGAGAGCACGAGCAGTACTTC.

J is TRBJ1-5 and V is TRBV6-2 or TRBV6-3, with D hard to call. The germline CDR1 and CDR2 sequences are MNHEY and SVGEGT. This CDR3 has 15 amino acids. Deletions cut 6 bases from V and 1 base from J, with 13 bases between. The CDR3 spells CASRIFPESNQPQHF. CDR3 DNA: TGTGCCAGCAGAATATTCCCGGAGAGCAATCAGCCCCAGCATTTT.

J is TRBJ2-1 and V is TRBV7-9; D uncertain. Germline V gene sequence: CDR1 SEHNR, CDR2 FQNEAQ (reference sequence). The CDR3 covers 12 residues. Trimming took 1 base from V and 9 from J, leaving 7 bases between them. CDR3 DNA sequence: TGTGCCAGCAGCTTAGTTAGGACTGAGCAGTTCTTC. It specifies CASSLVRTEQFF.

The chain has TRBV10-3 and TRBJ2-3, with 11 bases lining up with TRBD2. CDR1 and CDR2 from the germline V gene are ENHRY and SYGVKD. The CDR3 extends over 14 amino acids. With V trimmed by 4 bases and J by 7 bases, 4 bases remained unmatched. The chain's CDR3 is CAISALAGGNTQYF. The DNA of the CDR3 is TGTGCCATCAGTGCCCTAGCGGGGGGAAATACGCAGTATTTT.

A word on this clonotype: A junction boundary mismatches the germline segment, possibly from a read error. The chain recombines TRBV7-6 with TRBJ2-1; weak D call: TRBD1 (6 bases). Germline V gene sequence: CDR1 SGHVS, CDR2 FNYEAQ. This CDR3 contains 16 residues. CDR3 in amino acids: CASGRQGLSSYNEKFF. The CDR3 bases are TGTGCCAGCGGCCGGCAGGGGCTTAGCTCCTACAATGAGAAGTTCTTC.

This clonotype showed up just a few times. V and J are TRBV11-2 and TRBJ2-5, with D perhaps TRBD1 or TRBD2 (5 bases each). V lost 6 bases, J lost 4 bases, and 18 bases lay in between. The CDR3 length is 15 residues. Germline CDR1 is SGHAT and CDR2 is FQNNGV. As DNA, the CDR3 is TGTGCCAGCAGTTCCGGGGACGGAGTGAGAGAGACCCAGTACTTC. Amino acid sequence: CASSSGDGVRETQYF. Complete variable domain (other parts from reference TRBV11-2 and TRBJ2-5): EAGVAQSPRYKIIEKRQSVAFWCNPISGHATLYWYQQILGQGPKLLIQFQNNGVVDDSQLPKDRFSAERLKGVDSTLKIQPAKLEDSAVYLCASSSGDGVRETQYFGPGTRLLVL.

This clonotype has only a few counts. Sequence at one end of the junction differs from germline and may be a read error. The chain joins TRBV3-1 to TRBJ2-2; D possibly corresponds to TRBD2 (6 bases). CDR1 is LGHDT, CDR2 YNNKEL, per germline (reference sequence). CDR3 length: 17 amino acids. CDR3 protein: CASSQGNGSMYTGEPFF. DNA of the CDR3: TGTGCCAGCAGCCAAGGAAACGGGAGTATGTACACCGGGGAGCCGTTTTTT. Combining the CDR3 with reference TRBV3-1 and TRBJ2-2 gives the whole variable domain DTAVSQTPKYLVTQMGNDKSIKCEQNLGHDTMYWYKQDSKKFLKIMFSYNNKELIINETVPNRFSPKSPDKAHLNLHINSLELGDSAVYFCASSQGNGSMYTGEPFFGEGSRLTVL.

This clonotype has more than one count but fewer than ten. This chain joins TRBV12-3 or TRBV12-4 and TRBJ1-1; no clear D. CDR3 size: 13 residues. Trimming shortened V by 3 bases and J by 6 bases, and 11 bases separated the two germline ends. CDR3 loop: CASSLAGGPEAFF. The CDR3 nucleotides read TGTGCCAGCAGTTTGGCGGGTGGACCTGAAGCTTTCTTT.